A selection of T cell receptor beta chains follows, all from one sample in a study of early T cells in non-severe SARS-CoV-2 infection. TCRdb re-called the 5' RACE reads with MiXCR, one entry per CDR3 protein. The data hold more than 85,000 distinct CDR3 sequences, with roughly 17% observed a single time. The sequenced sample consisted of whole blood. These receptors all come from an adult who was a healthcare worker with PCR-confirmed SARS-CoV-2 infection or an uninfected control (not recorded which). Both conserved end residues are part of each CDR3. A D gene is named only where the DNA matches it firmly. A row's size may be missing; if present it is once, few, many or a size class.

clone_size: many; d_call: -; j_call: TRBJ1-2; v_call: TRBV5-5; cdr3_aa: CASSWDRTIPGYTF; cdr3_nt: TGTGCCAGCAGCTGGGACCGCACGATACCGGGCTACACCTTC
clone_size: few; d_call: -; j_call: TRBJ2-1; v_call: TRBV11-2; cdr3_aa: CASSLSGRGDEQFF; cdr3_nt: TGTGCCAGCAGCCTGTCAGGCAGGGGCGATGAGCAGTTCTTC
clone_size: few; d_call: TRBD2; j_call: TRBJ2-1; v_call: TRBV12-3/TRBV12-4; cdr3_aa: CASSLLAGEQFF; cdr3_nt: TGTGCCAGCAGTTTACTAGCGGGCGAGCAGTTCTTC
clone_size: few; d_call: -; j_call: TRBJ2-1; v_call: TRBV2; cdr3_aa: CASSARDFSSYNEQFF; cdr3_nt: TGTGCCAGCAGTGCCCGGGACTTTAGCTCCTACAATGAGCAGTTCTTC
clone_size: few; d_call: TRBD1; j_call: TRBJ2-3; v_call: TRBV14; cdr3_aa: CASSPPGTGADTQYF; cdr3_nt: TGTGCCAGCAGCCCTCCAGGGACAGGGGCAGATACGCAGTATTTT
clone_size: -; d_call: TRBD2; j_call: TRBJ2-1; v_call: TRBV7-2; cdr3_aa: CASSAGRGSSYNEQFF; cdr3_nt: TGTGCCAGCAGCGCCGGGCGGGGGAGCTCCTACAATGAGCAGTTCTTC
clone_size: -; d_call: TRBD2; j_call: TRBJ2-2; v_call: TRBV6-4; cdr3_aa: CASSTGLAAGELFF; cdr3_nt: TGTGCCAGCAGCACGGGACTAGCCGCCGGGGAGCTGTTTTTT
clone_size: -; d_call: -; j_call: TRBJ1-6; v_call: TRBV2; cdr3_aa: CASSFLSPQFYNSPLHF; cdr3_nt: TGTGCCAGCAGTTTCCTCAGTCCCCAGTTTTATAATTCACCCCTCCACTTT
clone_size: -; d_call: TRBD1; j_call: TRBJ1-2; v_call: TRBV6-6; cdr3_aa: CASSANQGANYGYTF; cdr3_nt: TGTGCCAGCAGTGCAAATCAGGGGGCTAATTATGGCTACACCTTC
clone_size: -; d_call: TRBD2; j_call: TRBJ2-1; v_call: TRBV11-2; cdr3_aa: CASSLGSGTSYNEQFF; cdr3_nt: TGTGCCAGCAGCTTAGGGAGCGGGACTTCCTACAATGAGCAGTTCTTC
clone_size: -; d_call: -; j_call: TRBJ1-5; v_call: TRBV20-1; cdr3_aa: CSAFDSLNQPQHF; cdr3_nt: TGCAGTGCTTTCGACAGCCTCAATCAGCCCCAGCATTTT
clone_size: many; d_call: TRBD1; j_call: TRBJ2-3; v_call: TRBV28; cdr3_aa: CASSLGTGATDTQYF; cdr3_nt: TGTGCCAGCAGTTTAGGAACAGGGGCCACAGATACGCAGTATTTT
clone_size: many; d_call: -; j_call: TRBJ1-5; v_call: TRBV20-1; cdr3_aa: CSARDPGGMDNQPQHF; cdr3_nt: TGCAGTGCTAGAGATCCAGGAGGGATGGACAATCAGCCCCAGCATTTT
clone_size: -; d_call: -; j_call: TRBJ1-1; v_call: TRBV29-1; cdr3_aa: CSAGQTNTEAFF; cdr3_nt: TGCAGCGCCGGACAGACGAACACTGAAGCTTTCTTT
clone_size: many; d_call: TRBD2; j_call: TRBJ2-1; v_call: TRBV6-2/TRBV6-3; cdr3_aa: CASTEAGDSYNEQFF; cdr3_nt: TGTGCCAGCACAGAAGCGGGGGACTCCTACAATGAGCAGTTCTTC
clone_size: -; d_call: TRBD1; j_call: TRBJ2-7; v_call: TRBV6-2/TRBV6-3; cdr3_aa: CASDYGQGFYEQYF; cdr3_nt: TGTGCCAGCGACTATGGACAGGGGTTCTACGAGCAGTACTTC
clone_size: -; d_call: -; j_call: TRBJ1-1; v_call: TRBV20-1; cdr3_aa: CSVTLAGSWNTEAFF; cdr3_nt: TGCAGTGTCACCCTTGCGGGGAGCTGGAACACTGAAGCTTTCTTT
clone_size: few; d_call: -; j_call: TRBJ2-5; v_call: TRBV7-9; cdr3_aa: CASRGAGAETQYF; cdr3_nt: TGTGCCAGCAGAGGGGCAGGGGCAGAGACCCAGTACTTC
clone_size: -; d_call: -; j_call: TRBJ2-2; v_call: TRBV18; cdr3_aa: CASSPRQGTGELFF; cdr3_nt: TGTGCCAGCTCACCACGTCAGGGCACCGGGGAGCTGTTTTTT
clone_size: -; d_call: -; j_call: TRBJ1-5; v_call: TRBV6-2/TRBV6-3; cdr3_aa: CASSFTSNQPQHF; cdr3_nt: TGTGCCAGCAGTTTTACGTCCAATCAGCCCCAGCATTTT
clone_size: few; d_call: -; j_call: TRBJ2-7; v_call: TRBV10-3; cdr3_aa: CAIRVSASTYEQYF; cdr3_nt: TGTGCCATCAGGGTATCGGCGTCGACCTACGAGCAGTACTTC
clone_size: -; d_call: TRBD1; j_call: TRBJ2-7; v_call: TRBV11-2; cdr3_aa: CASSVGTGYEQYF; cdr3_nt: TGTGCCAGCAGCGTAGGGACAGGCTACGAGCAGTACTTC
clone_size: many; d_call: TRBD1; j_call: TRBJ2-3; v_call: TRBV28; cdr3_aa: CASSSVDRGRGDTQYF; cdr3_nt: TGTGCCAGCAGTTCAGTTGACAGGGGGCGCGGAGATACGCAGTATTTT
clone_size: few; d_call: TRBD1; j_call: TRBJ2-1; v_call: TRBV29-1; cdr3_aa: CSVDKGTGETYNEQFF; cdr3_nt: TGCAGCGTTGATAAAGGGACAGGGGAAACCTACAATGAGCAGTTCTTC
clone_size: few; d_call: TRBD1; j_call: TRBJ1-2; v_call: TRBV27; cdr3_aa: CASSLRDRGYGYTF; cdr3_nt: TGTGCCAGCAGTTTACGGGACAGGGGCTATGGCTACACCTTC
clone_size: few; d_call: -; j_call: TRBJ2-7; v_call: TRBV14; cdr3_aa: CASSAELYEQYF; cdr3_nt: TGTGCCAGCAGCGCAGAACTCTACGAGCAGTACTTC